A selection of T cell receptor beta chains follows, all from one sample in a study of T-cell memory formation after mild COVID-19. TCRdb recomputed calls from the 5' RACE reads with MiXCR, one row per CDR3 protein. Of 170,000 or so distinct CDR3 sequences in the sample, 20% to 25% are singletons; the top ten hold 23%. Material for sequencing was PBMCs or a T cell subset sorted from them (not recorded which). These receptors originate from an adult woman who had mild COVID-19 (a few samples of this study predate the infection). Cell type and time point are not known. The CDR3 runs from the conserved cysteine through the conserved F or W. Each record gives: D gene, J gene, clone size, V gene, CDR3 length, CDR3 DNA, CDR3 protein. D genes are given only for firm matches. Not every row has a clone size; where given, it reads once, few, many or a size class.

D: .
J: TRBJ2-4
size: .
V: TRBV29-1
length: 11
DNA: TGCAGCGTTGCTCAGGGCTACATTCAGTACTTC
CDR3: CSVAQGYIQYF

D: .
J: TRBJ2-7
size: few
V: TRBV12-3/TRBV12-4
length: 18
DNA: TGTGCCAGCAGTTTCACGACCCTTAGAGGGGGTTCAGCCTACGAGCAGTACTTC
CDR3: CASSFTTLRGGSAYEQYF

D: .
J: TRBJ1-1
size: .
V: TRBV6-2/TRBV6-3
length: 14
DNA: TGTGCCAGCAGACCCCCCCTGGGGAGCACTGAAGCTTTCTTT
CDR3: CASRPPLGSTEAFF

D: .
J: TRBJ2-1
size: .
V: TRBV20-1
length: 16
DNA: TGCAGTGCGAACCACCACTACGGGGGCTCCTACAATGAGCAGTTCTTC
CDR3: CSANHHYGGSYNEQFF

D: TRBD1
J: TRBJ1-1
size: few
V: TRBV5-1
length: 16
DNA: TGCGCCAGCAGCTTAACGGACAGGTTGAGTAACACTGAAGCTTTCTTT
CDR3: CASSLTDRLSNTEAFF

D: TRBD1
J: TRBJ1-5
size: few
V: TRBV12-3/TRBV12-4
length: 17
DNA: TGTGCCAGCAGTTTACCCTCGACAGGGGCTCCGAATCAGCCCCAGCATTTT
CDR3: CASSLPSTGAPNQPQHF

D: .
J: TRBJ2-1
size: .
V: TRBV30
length: 11
DNA: TGTGCCTGGAGTCAGGGCAATGAGCAGTTCTTC
CDR3: CAWSQGNEQFF

D: .
J: TRBJ2-2
size: .
V: TRBV27
length: 13
DNA: TGTGCCAGCAGGCCGACCACGACCGGGGAGCTGTTTTTT
CDR3: CASRPTTTGELFF

D: TRBD2
J: TRBJ2-1
size: .
V: TRBV7-2
length: 16
DNA: TGTGCCAGCAGAAGAGGACTAGCGGGAGGGTACAATGAGCAGTTCTTC
CDR3: CASRRGLAGGYNEQFF

D: .
J: TRBJ1-1
size: .
V: TRBV5-1
length: 14
DNA: TGCGCCAGCAGCTTCCTAGGGGGGAACACTGAAGCTTTCTTT
CDR3: CASSFLGGNTEAFF

D: TRBD1
J: TRBJ1-1
size: .
V: TRBV5-1
length: 18
DNA: TGCGCCAGCAGCTTGGCGAGGGCAACAGGGGGGATTTGGACTGAAGCTTTCTTT
CDR3: CASSLARATGGIWTEAFF

D: TRBD1
J: TRBJ1-1
size: .
V: TRBV29-1
length: 12
DNA: TGCAGCTCGAGGGACAGGGACACTGAAGCTTTCTTT
CDR3: CSSRDRDTEAFF

D: .
J: TRBJ2-3
size: few
V: TRBV4-1
length: 15
DNA: TGCGCCAGCAGCCAAGCAGTCTCAGGCGAAGATACGCAGTATTTT
CDR3: CASSQAVSGEDTQYF

D: .
J: TRBJ1-2
size: .
V: TRBV27
length: 15
DNA: TGTGCCAGCAGTCCGGGCTCCGGGGAGAGCTATGGCTACACCTTC
CDR3: CASSPGSGESYGYTF

D: .
J: TRBJ2-5
size: .
V: TRBV10-3
length: 16
DNA: TGTGCCATCAGTGAGTCTTGGAACTACACCCAAGAGACCCAGTACTTC
CDR3: CAISESWNYTQETQYF

D: TRBD2
J: TRBJ2-1
size: few
V: TRBV7-9
length: 16
DNA: TGTGCCAGCAGCTTAGTTTACCAGCGGGAACGAGTTGAGCAGTTCTTC
CDR3: CASSLVYQRERVEQFF

D: .
J: TRBJ2-2
size: few
V: TRBV2
length: 16
DNA: TGTGCCAGCAGTGTTGACATTTATACAAACACCGGGGAGCTGTTTTTT
CDR3: CASSVDIYTNTGELFF

D: TRBD2
J: TRBJ2-4
size: many
V: TRBV2
length: 17
DNA: TGTGCCAGCAGGGGACTAGCGGGGTCACTAGCCAAAAACATTCAGTACTTC
CDR3: CASRGLAGSLAKNIQYF

D: .
J: TRBJ1-1
size: few
V: TRBV4-3
length: 15
DNA: TGCGCCAGCAGCCAAGATCGGGGGATGAACACTGAAGCTTTCTTT
CDR3: CASSQDRGMNTEAFF

D: .
J: TRBJ2-7
size: few
V: TRBV6-5
length: 16
DNA: TGTGCCAGCAGTTACAGGTTCGCAGGTCTGTACTACGAGCAGTACTTC
CDR3: CASSYRFAGLYYEQYF

D: .
J: TRBJ2-3
size: few
V: TRBV4-2
length: 16
DNA: TGTGCCAGCAGCCCCCCCGGGGCCACGGGGGCGGGTACGCAGTATTTT
CDR3: CASSPPGATGAGTQYF

D: TRBD2
J: TRBJ2-1
size: .
V: TRBV7-9
length: 16
DNA: TGTGCCAGCAGCTTACTACTAGCGGGGGGGCAGGATGAGCAGTTCTTC
CDR3: CASSLLLAGGQDEQFF

D: TRBD2
J: TRBJ2-1
size: .
V: TRBV9
length: 14
DNA: TGTGCCAGCAGCCCTACGAGCGGGATGGATGAGCAGTTCTTC
CDR3: CASSPTSGMDEQFF

D: .
J: TRBJ1-4
size: .
V: TRBV9
length: 12
DNA: TGTGCCAGCAGCTCCGGTTCGGCGCCCCTGTTTTTT
CDR3: CASSSGSAPLFF

D: .
J: TRBJ1-2
size: few
V: TRBV7-9
length: 15
DNA: TGTGCCAGCATCGGAGCTCTCCGGGACCTCAAAGGCTACACCTTC
CDR3: CASIGALRDLKGYTF

D: .
J: TRBJ1-6
size: .
V: TRBV20-1
length: 12
DNA: TGCAGTGCCAGAGAAATAGGGTCACCCCTCCACTTT
CDR3: CSAREIGSPLHF

D: TRBD2
J: TRBJ2-3
size: few
V: TRBV6-6
length: 14
DNA: TGTGCCACCTCGTTAGCGGGGACCACAGATACGCAGTATTTT
CDR3: CATSLAGTTDTQYF

D: .
J: TRBJ2-1
size: .
V: TRBV7-9
length: 12
DNA: TGTGCCAGCACCTCAGGGGCAAATGAGCAGTTCTTC
CDR3: CASTSGANEQFF

D: TRBD2
J: TRBJ2-7
size: .
V: TRBV15
length: 14
DNA: TGTGCCACCCGCGGGAGGGACTCGTCCTACGAGCAGTACTTC
CDR3: CATRGRDSSYEQYF

D: .
J: TRBJ2-3
size: many
V: TRBV20-1
length: 15
DNA: TGCAGTGCTAGAGATGGAAGACTAAACACAGATACGCAGTATTTT
CDR3: CSARDGRLNTDTQYF

D: TRBD2
J: TRBJ2-1
size: .
V: TRBV13
length: 14
DNA: TGTGCCAGCAGCTTTACCCTAGCGGGAGAAGAGCAGTTCTTC
CDR3: CASSFTLAGEEQFF

D: .
J: TRBJ1-4
size: .
V: TRBV15
length: 16
DNA: TGTGCCACCAGCAGAGACCGTGGGCAGATTAATGAAAAACTGTTTTTT
CDR3: CATSRDRGQINEKLFF

D: TRBD2
J: TRBJ2-3
size: few
V: TRBV5-1
length: 14
DNA: TGCGCCAGCAGCCCCCCTAGCGGAGCAGATACGCAGTATTTT
CDR3: CASSPPSGADTQYF

D: TRBD1
J: TRBJ2-1
size: once
V: TRBV4-1
length: 16
DNA: TGCGCCAGCAGCCCCCTCGCCGGGGACAGGGCTGATGAGAAGTTCTTC
CDR3: CASSPLAGDRADEKFF

D: .
J: TRBJ2-7
size: .
V: TRBV29-1
length: 13
DNA: TGCAGCGTTGACCTGGGGGGAGCCTACGAGCAGTACTTC
CDR3: CSVDLGGAYEQYF

D: .
J: TRBJ2-7
size: .
V: TRBV5-1
length: 13
DNA: TGCGCCAGCAGCTTCCCGACCGGGAACGAGCAGTACTTC
CDR3: CASSFPTGNEQYF

D: TRBD1
J: TRBJ1-1
size: few
V: TRBV29-1
length: 15
DNA: TGCAGCGTTGAGGGCCTGACAGGGGAGGTGGGTGAAGCTTTCTTT
CDR3: CSVEGLTGEVGEAFF

D: TRBD2
J: TRBJ2-1
size: .
V: TRBV9
length: 16
DNA: TGTGCCAGCAGCTCACAAGGCGGGGGTTCCTACAATGAGCAGTTCTTC
CDR3: CASSSQGGGSYNEQFF

D: TRBD1
J: TRBJ2-5
size: .
V: TRBV5-1
length: 17
DNA: TGCGCCAGCAGCTTGGCCGGACAGGGGAGAGTCGGAGAGACCCAGTACTTC
CDR3: CASSLAGQGRVGETQYF

D: .
J: TRBJ2-1
size: few
V: TRBV7-9
length: 15
DNA: TGTGCCAGCAGCTCCGGGGGCGGGAGCAGTGGTGAGCAGTTCTTC
CDR3: CASSSGGGSSGEQFF

D: .
J: TRBJ2-5
size: few
V: TRBV7-6
length: 14
DNA: TGTGCCAGCAGCTTTTGGTTAGAGGGGGAGACCCAGTACTTC
CDR3: CASSFWLEGETQYF

D: .
J: TRBJ2-3
size: .
V: TRBV18
length: 12
DNA: TGTGCCAGCTCACCAAGCCCAGATACGCAGTATTTT
CDR3: CASSPSPDTQYF

D: .
J: TRBJ2-1
size: .
V: TRBV11-2
length: 17
DNA: TGTGCCAGCAGCTTAGTTTGGCTCCTCACTGATTTCAATGAGCAGTTCTTC
CDR3: CASSLVWLLTDFNEQFF

D: .
J: TRBJ1-1
size: few
V: TRBV20-1
length: 11
DNA: TGCAGTGCTCTAAGCGACACTGAAGCTTTCTTT
CDR3: CSALSDTEAFF

D: TRBD1
J: TRBJ2-3
size: few
V: TRBV29-1
length: 17
DNA: TGCAGCGTTGAAGACCCCCGAGACAGGGAACCCACAGATACGCAGTATTTT
CDR3: CSVEDPRDREPTDTQYF

D: TRBD2
J: TRBJ2-1
size: few
V: TRBV7-9
length: 16
DNA: TGTGCCAGCAGCTCCCTGGGGACTAGTTATTCAGATGAGCAGTTCTTC
CDR3: CASSSLGTSYSDEQFF

D: .
J: TRBJ2-7
size: .
V: TRBV29-1
length: 16
DNA: TGCAGCGTTGAAGGCGCGGAGGGGGCCCAATCCTACGAGCAGTACTTC
CDR3: CSVEGAEGAQSYEQYF

D: .
J: TRBJ2-5
size: .
V: TRBV9
length: 15
DNA: TGTGCCAGCAGCGCCTGGGACACTTCGGTGGAGACCCAGTACTTC
CDR3: CASSAWDTSVETQYF

D: .
J: TRBJ1-1
size: few
V: TRBV5-1
length: 12
DNA: TGCGCCAGCAGGGACCTGAACACTGAAGCTTTCTTT
CDR3: CASRDLNTEAFF

D: TRBD2
J: TRBJ2-1
size: few
V: TRBV24-1
length: 14
DNA: TGTGCCACCAGTGGGGGCGGGAGGAAGGATGAGCAGTTCTTC
CDR3: CATSGGGRKDEQFF

D: TRBD1
J: TRBJ2-1
size: .
V: TRBV15
length: 17
DNA: TGTGCCACCAGCAGTCTTGACCCCGGGACAGGGACCAATGAGCAGTTCTTC
CDR3: CATSSLDPGTGTNEQFF

D: .
J: TRBJ1-2
size: few
V: TRBV29-1
length: 14
DNA: TGCAGCGTGGTCTCCGGGACGGAACTTTATGGCTACACCTTC
CDR3: CSVVSGTELYGYTF

D: TRBD1
J: TRBJ1-1
size: few
V: TRBV5-1
length: 17
DNA: TGCGCCAGCAGCGATGGGACAGGGCCCCAAATGAACACTGAAGCTTTCTTT
CDR3: CASSDGTGPQMNTEAFF